This T cell receptor beta chain came from a study of identical twins. Study-wide findings and caveats: Sequences that were beta out-of-frame showed weaker excess twin sharing. Analyses of zero insertions could be partly confounded by invariant MAIT and iNKT cells. The abundant beta clonotypes from cord blood had fewer insertions, and memory repertoires had none of this.

With template switching, a universal primer site was added, and the cDNA carried unique molecular identifiers. TCRdb re-called the 5' RACE reads with MiXCR, one entry per CDR3 protein. This table has a few hundred thousand distinct CDR3 sequences, roughly a tenth appearing once. Between the trimmed V and J ends, which lost 8 bases and 2 bases, there was a span of 13 bases. Germline values: CDR1 MNHNS, CDR2 SASEGT. The CDR3 covers 13 residues. With regard to this clonotype: The antigen is not known.

The V gene is TRBV6-1, the J gene TRBJ2-7; possible D gene TRBD1, 6 bases. The TCR sequence derives from a man between 45 and 60 years old in good health. Material: memory T cells sorted from blood. CDR3 sequence: CASHSTGTYEQYF. The CDR3 DNA sequence: TGTGCCAGCCACTCGACAGGAACCTACGAGCAGTACTTC.